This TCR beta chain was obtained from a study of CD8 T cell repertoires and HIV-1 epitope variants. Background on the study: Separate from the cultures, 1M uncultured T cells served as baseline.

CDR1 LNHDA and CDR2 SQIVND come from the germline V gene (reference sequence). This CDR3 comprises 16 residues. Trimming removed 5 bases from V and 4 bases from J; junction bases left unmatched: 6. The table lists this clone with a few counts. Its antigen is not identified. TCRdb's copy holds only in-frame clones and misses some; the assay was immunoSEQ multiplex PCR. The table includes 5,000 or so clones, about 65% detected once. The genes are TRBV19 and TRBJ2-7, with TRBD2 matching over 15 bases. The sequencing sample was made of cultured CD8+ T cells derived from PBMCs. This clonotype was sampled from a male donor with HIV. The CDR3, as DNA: TGTGCCAGTAGTTCAAGTGGACTAGCGGGAGGGTACGAGCAGTACTTC. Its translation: CASSSSGLAGGYEQYF.